The sequence of this TCR beta chain was determined in a study of blood T cell repertoires in COVID-19. Overall study context: Whether acute or convalescent, the COVID-19 samples came from the United States, Italy and Spain. PBMCs, B-cell-depleted T cells, or T cells were the source of the cDNA or gDNA that made up the material.

This clone has only one observation. V was trimmed by 3 bases and J by 6 bases, leaving 12 bases between them. This CDR3 is built from 13 residues. Germline V gene data show CDR1 as MNHEY and CDR2 as SMNVEV (reference sequence). In the source study's methods: Amplified reference gene primers provided the basis for estimating nucleated cell counts. TCRdb's table, derived via immunoSEQ multiplex PCR, lists solely in-frame clones and lacks some. V, J and clone size are taken as reported in that table, and D and trimming were inferred from the DNA itself. This sample has 90,000 to 100,000 clones, with over 80% found just once.

This chain links TRBV27 with TRBJ2-7; weak D call: TRBD1 (6 bases). This TCR was recovered from a man at least 80 years old with acute or convalescent COVID-19. The specimen was peripheral blood. The chain's CDR3 is CASSLYREREQYF. The CDR3 DNA reads TGTGCCAGCAGTTTGTACAGGGAACGCGAGCAGTACTTC.